This TCR beta chain emerged from a study of Ad26.COV2.S vaccination and SARS-CoV-2 variants. As regards this clone: Its specificity is unknown.

General observations from the study: Vaccinated and placebo-treated recipients had similar non-spike TCR breadth.

V was pared by 4 bases and J by 0 bases, with 13 bases between. This CDR3 contains 15 residues. The germline V gene has CDR1 LNHDA and CDR2 SQIVND (reference sequence). Using immunoSEQ multiplex PCR, the repertoire was profiled, and TCRdb retains in-frame clones only, with some absent. Seen here are about 180,000 clones, around nine tenths observed once, and the top ten hold more than 4.5%. The specimen was peripheral blood, collected after recovery from COVID-19. The chain recombines TRBV19 with TRBJ2-7; D is uncertain. The TCR originated in a human donor who had recovered from COVID-19. CDR3 bases: TGTGCCAGTAGTAGAACAGTGTTAATCTCCTACGAGCAGTACTTC. As protein: CASSRTVLISYEQYF.